This T cell receptor (beta chain) emerged from a study of Ad26.COV2.S vaccination and SARS-CoV-2 variants. This CDR3 region has 14 residues. Germline V gives CDR1 SGHRS, CDR2 YFSETQ. The V end was cut by 4 bases, the J end by 5 bases, with 16 bases between. Some clones are missing from TCRdb's copy, which holds only in-frame ones; the method was immunoSEQ multiplex PCR. The sample holds around 350,000 clones, around 83% seen once. Treatment reported: around 19 received Ad26.COV2.S at low or high dose, single or two shots; 5 received placebo; per-sample allocation not given. Sampling took place 63 days after the first vaccine or placebo injection. It was Wuhan-strain SARS-CoV-2 spike that the Ad26 vaccine vector expressed.

V is TRBV5-1 and J is TRBJ2-7; D uncertain. The sequencing used peripheral blood, collected in a trial of Ad26.COV2.S vaccine versus placebo. The sequence came from a person between 18 and 65 years old who received the Ad26.COV2.S COVID-19 vaccine or a placebo. The CDR3 DNA reads TGCGCCAGCAGCCTAGGGTGGTTAAGTGACGAGCAGTACTTC. Protein product: CASSLGWLSDEQYF.